Reported below is one T cell receptor (beta chain). A read error may produce the germline difference seen at one junction end. The CDR3 is 16 amino acids. Exclusion criteria comprised uncontrolled infection, other autoimmune disease, pregnancy or lactation. Clinical symptoms, serum thyroxine and TRAb, thyroid ultrasound and orbital computed tomography together formed the diagnostic basis. Extraction of PBMCs used roughly 9.3 ml of fresh peripheral blood. The entry originates in a study of T cells in Graves' hyperthyroidism and ophthalmopathy. Amplification of TCR beta CDR3 regions used RNA as the template. An initial round of RT-PCR targeting the TCR CDR3 relied on the HTBI primer set. TCRdb called the multiplex PCR reads again in MiXCR, with one record for every CDR3 protein. Here the sample spans about 520,000 distinct CDR3 sequences, roughly 20% being singletons.

V and J are TRBV12-3 or TRBV12-4 and TRBJ2-7; D is ambiguous. Sequenced input: blood. The origin of this receptor is a man aged 18 to 30 with Graves' hyperthyroidism. CDR3 protein: CASSSPLRIRSYDQYF. DNA of the CDR3: TGTGCCAGCAGTTCACCCCTCCGAATACGATCCTACGATCAGTACTTC.